Listed below are T cell receptor beta chains from one sample, sequenced in a study of blood T cell repertoires in COVID-19. Generated by immunoSEQ multiplex PCR, the TCRdb table keeps only in-frame clones and is missing some. This sample carries roughly 420,000 clones, over 75% of them seen once, and the ten largest clones take more than 0.85%. Sequencing was carried out using PBMCs or T cells enriched from blood (not recorded which). These receptors originate from a young woman with acute COVID-19. Each CDR3 is given with its conserved first and last residue.

J	V	CDR3
TRBJ1-2	TRBV9	CASSVDGSGLRGYTF
TRBJ2-3	TRBV3-1/TRBV3-2	CASSQVTSGGHYF
TRBJ2-7	TRBV7-9	CASSLGGREQYF
TRBJ1-3	TRBV19	CASSIALTDFISGNTIYF
TRBJ2-2	TRBV19	CASSIGGKVVGELFF
TRBJ1-1	TRBV9	CASSRDSMNTEAFF
TRBJ1-6	TRBV2	CASSGRDTYNSPLHF
TRBJ2-1	TRBV3-1/TRBV3-2	CASSQEKGWREQFF
TRBJ2-7	TRBV9	CASSVDVGSSYEQYF
TRBJ2-2	TRBV4-3	CASSQDWISGGHLNTGELFF
TRBJ1-1	TRBV3-1/TRBV3-2	CASSRGSHTEAFF
TRBJ1-1	TRBV5-4	CASSTISGEAFF
TRBJ1-1	TRBV18	CASSPTRNTEAFF
TRBJ1-6	TRBV10-2	CASRGEGSYNSPLHF
TRBJ2-1	TRBV11-2	CASSLGRTVEQFF
TRBJ2-2	TRBV7-2	CASSRTSGGTGELFF
TRBJ2-5	TRBV19	CASSIGRLAGTETQYF
TRBJ2-1	TRBV5-1	CASRLAGGKVDEQFF
TRBJ1-2	TRBV4-1	CASSQDNRGQGALGYTF
TRBJ1-2	TRBV27	CASSFRANYGYTF
TRBJ1-2	TRBV9	CASNGGQNYGYTF
TRBJ1-4	TRBV5-1	CASSSDRTGGYEKLFF
TRBJ1-1	TRBV18	CASSRRDSPEGLLEAFF
TRBJ1-5	TRBV12-2	CASRLPGQGSEQPQHF
TRBJ1-2	TRBV5-6	CASSPAGSYGYTF
TRBJ1-6	TRBV7-6	CASSLDGSPLHF
TRBJ1-2	TRBV5-3	CARSFRDRELPHGYGYTF
TRBJ1-6	TRBV6-5	CASSYTQVSPLHF
TRBJ2-1	TRBV18	CASSPGGLYNEQFF
TRBJ2-3	TRBV6-2/TRBV6-3	CASSYGGGGADTQYF